These T cell receptor beta chains were read from a single sample in a study of spatial heterogeneity in lung cancer. TCRdb called the 5' RACE reads again in MiXCR, with one record for every CDR3 protein. Found here are just under 95,000 distinct CDR3 sequences, approximately 12% of them singletons; the top ten hold 35% to 45%. This sample comprised PBMCs, obtained at surgery. The receptors come from a male donor with early-stage non-small cell lung cancer. The CDR3 runs from the conserved cysteine through the conserved F or W. The D gene is left open where the match is weak. Clone sizes are given selectively: once, few, many, or a class where the clone is expanded.

V	size	J	D	CDR3	DNA
TRBV20-1	NA	TRBJ2-5	NA	CSARPRLDLPETQYF	TGCAGTGCTAGACCCCGACTAGACCTTCCAGAGACCCAGTACTTC
TRBV27	few	TRBJ2-1	NA	CASSLLAGNEQFF	TGTGCCAGCAGTTTATTGGCCGGGAATGAGCAGTTCTTC
TRBV5-5	once	TRBJ1-5	NA	CVSSLISANQPQHF	TGTGTCAGCAGCTTGATTTCAGCTAATCAGCCCCAGCATTTT
TRBV6-2/TRBV6-3	many	TRBJ2-1	TRBD2	CASRPPGLAGGPVQFF	TGTGCCAGCAGGCCACCGGGACTAGCGGGAGGGCCTGTCCAGTTCTTC
TRBV28	few	TRBJ2-5	NA	CATSRGETQYF	TGTGCCACCTCGAGGGGGGAGACCCAGTACTTC
TRBV15	few	TRBJ2-3	NA	CATSRDYSRHPDTQYF	TGTGCCACCAGCAGAGATTACTCCCGGCATCCAGATACGCAGTATTTT
TRBV12-3/TRBV12-4	NA	TRBJ1-2	NA	CASALGHYGYTF	TGTGCCAGCGCCTTGGGACACTATGGCTACACCTTC
TRBV7-2	many	TRBJ2-4	TRBD1	CASSLPGGPAKNIQYF	TGTGCCAGCAGCCTTCCAGGGGGCCCAGCCAAAAACATTCAGTACTTC
TRBV6-2/TRBV6-3	NA	TRBJ2-1	TRBD2	CASSPKSGGAYNEQFF	TGTGCCAGCAGTCCGAAAAGCGGGGGGGCCTACAATGAGCAGTTCTTC
TRBV4-3	NA	TRBJ2-1	NA	CASSQDGVSSYNEQFF	TGCGCCAGCAGCCAAGATGGAGTGAGCTCCTACAATGAGCAGTTCTTC
TRBV5-1	NA	TRBJ2-2	TRBD1	CASSSRIPGQGAIGELFF	TGCGCCAGCAGCAGTCGAATCCCGGGACAGGGGGCTATCGGGGAGCTGTTTTTT
TRBV4-3	few	TRBJ1-5	TRBD1	CASSPKTGRNQPQHF	TGCGCCAGCAGCCCAAAGACAGGGCGCAATCAGCCCCAGCATTTT
TRBV20-1	NA	TRBJ1-6	TRBD1	CSATWDSHNSPLHF	TGCAGTGCAACCTGGGACAGTCATAATTCACCCCTCCACTTT
TRBV7-9	NA	TRBJ2-1	NA	CASTPSASSYNEQFF	TGTGCCAGCACCCCCTCGGCGAGCTCCTACAATGAGCAGTTCTTC
TRBV10-3	many	TRBJ1-5	NA	CAISESGAPRGQPQHF	TGTGCCATCAGTGAGTCTGGGGCCCCGAGGGGTCAGCCCCAGCATTTT
TRBV20-1	NA	TRBJ2-7	NA	CSASFRNFYEQYF	TGCAGTGCTAGTTTCAGGAACTTCTACGAGCAGTACTTC
TRBV7-9	few	TRBJ2-7	NA	CASSFSWSGDEQYF	TGTGCCAGCAGCTTTAGTTGGTCCGGTGATGAGCAGTACTTC
TRBV5-1	NA	TRBJ2-1	TRBD2	CASSPPRGGGDEQFF	TGCGCCAGCAGCCCCCCACGCGGGGGGGGAGATGAGCAGTTCTTC
TRBV7-9	few	TRBJ1-1	NA	CASSLTGTEAFF	TGTGCCAGCAGCTTAACCGGCACTGAAGCTTTCTTT
TRBV6-5	many	TRBJ1-1	NA	CASRGPGGTATEAFF	TGTGCCAGCAGAGGACCGGGTGGTACGGCCACTGAAGCTTTCTTT
TRBV7-9	NA	TRBJ1-1	NA	CASSPLRQAPTEAFF	TGTGCCAGCAGCCCCCTCAGGCAGGCGCCCACTGAAGCTTTCTTT
TRBV2	few	TRBJ2-1	NA	CASRAPFGGEHNEQFF	TGTGCCAGCAGGGCCCCCTTTGGCGGGGAACACAATGAGCAGTTCTTC
TRBV3-1	few	TRBJ2-1	NA	CASSPRGLYNEQFF	TGTGCCAGCAGCCCCCGGGGCCTCTACAATGAGCAGTTCTTC
TRBV5-1	few	TRBJ1-6	TRBD1	CASSSGQGPNSPLHF	TGCGCCAGCAGCTCCGGACAGGGGCCTAATTCACCCCTCCACTTT
TRBV7-2	NA	TRBJ2-3	NA	CASSPFDGTDTQYF	TGTGCCAGCAGCCCGTTCGACGGCACAGATACGCAGTATTTT
TRBV28	NA	TRBJ2-5	NA	CASSPGGGMAQETQYF	TGTGCCAGCAGTCCCGGAGGAGGGATGGCCCAAGAGACCCAGTACTTC
TRBV19	few	TRBJ2-7	TRBD2	CASSKGRTSGGYEQYF	TGTGCCAGTAGTAAGGGGAGGACTAGCGGGGGCTACGAGCAGTACTTC
TRBV20-1	NA	TRBJ2-7	NA	CSARLGGYEQYF	TGCAGTGCTCGCCTGGGAGGTTACGAGCAGTACTTC
TRBV5-4	NA	TRBJ2-1	TRBD1	CASSLQGAFNEQFF	TGTGCCAGCAGCTTACAGGGGGCGTTTAATGAGCAGTTCTTC
TRBV7-9	few	TRBJ1-1	TRBD1	CASSLDGTGSKAFF	TGTGCCAGCAGCTTAGATGGGACAGGTTCTAAAGCTTTCTTT
TRBV4-2	few	TRBJ2-7	NA	CASSQTRTTYEQYF	TGTGCCAGCAGCCAAACGAGGACCACCTACGAGCAGTACTTC
TRBV11-2	NA	TRBJ2-5	TRBD1	CASSTNLRGNEYQETQYF	TGTGCCAGCAGCACAAACCTCAGGGGGAACGAGTACCAAGAGACCCAGTACTTC
TRBV6-2/TRBV6-3	few	TRBJ2-3	TRBD1	CASSRTGGFADTQYF	TGTGCCAGCAGCAGGACAGGGGGCTTTGCAGATACGCAGTATTTT
TRBV29-1	many	TRBJ1-1	NA	CSVQGPNPSTEAFF	TGCAGCGTTCAGGGGCCCAACCCCAGCACTGAAGCTTTCTTT
TRBV4-3	NA	TRBJ2-5	NA	CASSRAGGANQETQYF	TGCGCCAGCAGCCGCGCTGGCGGGGCTAATCAAGAGACCCAGTACTTC
TRBV12-3/TRBV12-4	few	TRBJ2-1	NA	CASSSYRDEQFF	TGTGCCAGCAGTTCCTACAGGGATGAGCAGTTCTTC
TRBV7-2	few	TRBJ2-6	NA	CASSGQISGANVLTF	TGTGCCAGCAGCGGCCAGATCTCTGGGGCCAACGTCCTGACTTTC
TRBV5-1	many	TRBJ2-1	NA	CASSLMEEQFF	TGCGCCAGCAGCTTGATGGAGGAGCAGTTCTTC
TRBV7-2	NA	TRBJ2-2	NA	CASSLTGFANTGELFF	TGTGCCAGCAGCTTAACAGGGTTCGCGAACACCGGGGAGCTGTTTTTT
TRBV9	NA	TRBJ1-1	TRBD1	CASSPHSQGETEAFF	TGTGCCAGCAGCCCCCACTCCCAGGGGGAGACTGAAGCTTTCTTT
TRBV6-5	many	TRBJ2-5	NA	CASSYQGWETQYF	TGTGCCAGCAGTTACCAGGGCTGGGAGACCCAGTACTTC
TRBV28	NA	TRBJ1-5	TRBD1	CAGNRGAWNQPQHF	TGTGCCGGTAACAGGGGGGCCTGGAATCAGCCCCAGCATTTT
TRBV7-2	NA	TRBJ2-6	TRBD1	CASSWDRFTSGANVLTF	TGTGCCAGCAGCTGGGACAGGTTCACCTCTGGGGCCAACGTCCTGACTTTC
TRBV28	many	TRBJ2-5	NA	CASRGQNKETQYF	TGTGCCAGCCGAGGACAGAACAAAGAGACCCAGTACTTC
TRBV7-9	NA	TRBJ1-2	NA	CASRSGTKDYTF	TGTGCCAGCAGATCCGGGACGAAGGACTACACCTTC
TRBV27	NA	TRBJ2-3	TRBD2	CASSRSIAGVPTDTQYF	TGTGCCAGCAGCCGGTCAATAGCGGGAGTTCCCACAGATACGCAGTATTTT
TRBV6-6	few	TRBJ2-1	NA	CASSTPAGHIYNEQFF	TGTGCCAGCAGTACTCCCGCGGGACACATCTACAATGAGCAGTTCTTC
TRBV29-1	few	TRBJ2-1	NA	CSVVLGLDSYNEQFF	TGCAGCGTTGTTTTGGGTTTGGACAGTTACAATGAGCAGTTCTTC
TRBV5-1	many	TRBJ2-3	NA	CASSLGSTDTQYF	TGCGCCAGCAGCTTAGGTAGCACAGATACGCAGTATTTT
TRBV7-9	few	TRBJ1-2	TRBD1	CASSLGGGQANYGYTF	TGTGCCAGCAGCTTAGGCGGAGGACAGGCCAACTATGGCTACACCTTC
TRBV25-1	few	TRBJ2-2	NA	CASSEVQGYAGELFF	TGTGCCAGCAGTGAGGTCCAGGGCTACGCCGGGGAGCTGTTTTTT
TRBV4-3	many	TRBJ2-7	NA	CASSQGYNRYEQYF	TGCGCCAGCAGCCAAGGGTATAATAGATACGAGCAGTACTTC
TRBV7-2	few	TRBJ2-1	TRBD2	CASSTTSGPNEQFF	TGTGCCAGCAGCACCACTAGCGGCCCCAATGAGCAGTTCTTC
TRBV24-1	many	TRBJ2-5	TRBD2	CATSDPAAGGRETQYF	TGTGCCACCAGTGATCCCGCGGCGGGGGGTCGTGAGACCCAGTACTTC
TRBV20-1	many	TRBJ2-3	NA	CSARGLGDTQYF	TGCAGTGCTAGAGGCTTGGGAGATACGCAGTATTTT
TRBV19	few	TRBJ1-2	NA	CASSSTEVVIGYTF	TGTGCCAGTAGTAGCACAGAAGTGGTTATCGGCTACACCTTC
TRBV3-1	few	TRBJ1-2	NA	CASSQEGRGYTF	TGTGCCAGCAGCCAGGAGGGTCGGGGCTACACCTTC
TRBV4-3	NA	TRBJ2-3	TRBD2	CASSQVLLAGGLSTDTQYF	TGCGCCAGCAGCCAAGTTCTATTAGCGGGAGGACTTAGCACAGATACGCAGTATTTT
TRBV27	many	TRBJ2-7	TRBD1	CASSRQGAHEQYF	TGTGCCAGCAGTCGACAGGGCGCCCACGAGCAGTACTTC